A few counts support the clone carrying this TCR beta chain. Its cognate antigen is unknown. Quantitative 5'-RACE with molecular barcodes produced the TCR beta libraries. TCRdb fed the 5' RACE reads into MiXCR, producing one record per CDR3 protein. Among roughly 470,000 distinct CDR3 sequences listed, about 24% were seen once. This record comes from a study of CD8 T cells in ankylosing spondylitis. Study-wide results and caveats: Disease-linked clones were CD8+ and relatively rare in peripheral blood. It was reported that disease-linked clones were significantly enriched in matched ankylosing spondylitis synovial fluid. Roughly eight highly homologous variants made up a TCR beta motif that seemed to typify ankylosing spondylitis blood. Some of these motif variants have turned up before, in reports on reactive arthritis synovial fluid and blood.

The sample comprised blood, either unsorted or a sorted T cell fraction (not recorded which). The receptor's source is a male donor with ankylosing spondylitis.

The CDR3 region has the DNA TGTGCTAGTGGCCACGGGACTAGCGGGTACAATGAGCAGTTCTTC. Translation gives CASGHGTSGYNEQFF. The chain has TRBV12-5 and TRBJ2-1; TRBD2 aligns across 12 bases. Germline V gene sequence: CDR1 LGHNT, CDR2 FRNRAP. V lost 6 bases and J lost 4; bases outside the gene matches: 4. The CDR3 contains 15 residues.